These T cell receptor beta chains were read from a single sample in a study of human T cells and chemical hapten exposure. TCRdb itself ran the RACE reads through MiXCR, one entry per CDR3 protein. The table lists about 380,000 distinct CDR3 sequences, 5.1% of them singletons. The input for sequencing was whole blood, taken in connection with sensitization to the hapten diphenylcyclopropenone (DPC). The receptors come from a woman aged 45-59 years with alopecia areata. Some clones in this sample may be carry-over from other donors' samples. CDR3s include the opening cysteine and the closing phenylalanine or tryptophan. The D gene is left open where the match is weak. Clone size is stated in some rows and not others, as once, few, many or a class when expanded.

D gene,J gene,clone size,V gene,CDR3 length,CDR3 DNA,CDR3 protein
NA,TRBJ1-6,many,TRBV20-1,14,TGCAGTGCTAGAGCCCTGAGGGGGAATTCACCCCTCCACTTT,CSARALRGNSPLHF
NA,TRBJ2-1,NA,TRBV10-3,14,TGTGCCATCAGACCTGGCGGGGCCTACAATGAGCAGTTCTTC,CAIRPGGAYNEQFF
NA,TRBJ2-3,NA,TRBV24-1,12,TGTGCCACCAGTTTACCGGGGGCTACGCAGTATTTT,CATSLPGATQYF
NA,TRBJ1-2,few,TRBV10-3,13,TGTGCCATCAGTGCTCTCGGACCCTATGGCTACACCTTC,CAISALGPYGYTF
NA,TRBJ1-1,NA,TRBV5-1,17,TGCGCCAGCAGCTCCGACCCGCGGGGAACCATGAACACTGAAGCTTTCTTT,CASSSDPRGTMNTEAFF
TRBD2,TRBJ2-5,few,TRBV4-1,17,TGCGCCAGCAGCCAAGGTTACGGGGGGGCCGATCGAGAGACCCAGTACTTC,CASSQGYGGADRETQYF
NA,TRBJ2-5,many,TRBV18,14,TGTGCCAGCTCACCACTTAGCGGACAAGAGACCCAGTACTTC,CASSPLSGQETQYF
NA,TRBJ2-1,many,TRBV7-7,14,TGTGCCAGCAGCTTAGGGGGTGTCTACAATGAGCAGTTCTTC,CASSLGGVYNEQFF
TRBD1,TRBJ1-2,few,TRBV6-1,15,TGTGCCAGCAGTGCAACAGGGGGCCACGGCTATGGCTACACCTTC,CASSATGGHGYGYTF
NA,TRBJ2-2,many,TRBV29-1,15,TGCAGCGTTGATAGCCCAGGTCGAGGAACCGGGGAGCTGTTTTTT,CSVDSPGRGTGELFF
NA,TRBJ2-7,many,TRBV12-3/TRBV12-4,12,TGTGCCAGCAGTTTAAGGAGGATGGAGCAGTACTTC,CASSLRRMEQYF
NA,TRBJ2-5,NA,TRBV2,13,TGTGCCAGCCATCTTAGACCTCAAGAGACCCAGTACTTC,CASHLRPQETQYF
TRBD2,TRBJ2-1,many,TRBV6-1,15,TGTGCCAGCCCCATAGAAGCGGGAGGGGTCGATGAGCAGTTCTTC,CASPIEAGGVDEQFF
TRBD2,TRBJ2-3,many,TRBV10-3,16,TGTGCCATCAGTGAGGGGACTAGCGGGACTACAGATACGCAGTATTTT,CAISEGTSGTTDTQYF
NA,TRBJ2-6,NA,TRBV7-9,15,TGTGCCTCTGAGGGGGTGCACTCTGGGGCCAACGTCCTGACTTTC,CASEGVHSGANVLTF
TRBD2,TRBJ2-1,NA,TRBV10-3,16,TGTGCCATCAGTGTGGGCCAGCGGGGAATTGCTCGGGAGCAGTTCTTC,CAISVGQRGIAREQFF
TRBD1,TRBJ1-1,NA,TRBV5-1,14,TGCGCCAGCAGCGCGACAGGGGGCAGGACTGAAGCTTTCTTT,CASSATGGRTEAFF
TRBD1,TRBJ2-7,NA,TRBV29-1,12,TGCAGCGTTGCTACCCAAGGGACAGAGTTATACTTC,CSVATQGTELYF
TRBD1,TRBJ1-4,few,TRBV4-3,15,TGCGCCAGCAGCCAAGATTCAGGGGGAGGTGAAAAACTGTTTTTT,CASSQDSGGGEKLFF
NA,TRBJ2-7,NA,TRBV28,14,TGTGCCAGCGGTCCCTTCGACAGGCCGTGGGAGCAGTACTTC,CASGPFDRPWEQYF
NA,TRBJ2-6,many,TRBV12-3/TRBV12-4,15,TGTGCCAGCAGTTTTGCCCTCTCTGGGGCCAACGTCCTGACTTTC,CASSFALSGANVLTF
NA,TRBJ1-2,few,TRBV29-1,11,TGCAGCGTTTCGACAGAAGTCGGCTACACCTTC,CSVSTEVGYTF
TRBD1,TRBJ1-1,few,TRBV2,15,TGTGCCAGCGCAAATATGGGACAGCCGAACACTGAAGCTTTCTTT,CASANMGQPNTEAFF
TRBD1,TRBJ2-1,NA,TRBV15,14,TGTGCCACCAGCAGGGACAGGGAAGTCAATGAGCAGTTCTTC,CATSRDREVNEQFF
TRBD1,TRBJ1-2,NA,TRBV7-3,13,TGTGCCAGCAGCGCACAGGGGACAGATGGCTACACCTTC,CASSAQGTDGYTF
NA,TRBJ2-6,many,TRBV28,14,TGTGCCAGCAGTCGGAGCTCTGGGGCCAACGTCCTGACTTTC,CASSRSSGANVLTF
TRBD1,TRBJ2-3,few,TRBV20-1,13,TGCAGTGCTAGAGGCAGGGGGAAAGATACGCAGTATTTT,CSARGRGKDTQYF
NA,TRBJ2-3,NA,TRBV5-4,14,TGTGCCAGCAGCACCAGGGACCCTACCTTGACGCAGTATTTT,CASSTRDPTLTQYF
NA,TRBJ2-1,few,TRBV10-3,14,TGTGCCATCAGCGAAGGTAGTAGCTGGAATGAGCAGTTCTTC,CAISEGSSWNEQFF
TRBD1,TRBJ1-1,many,TRBV6-2/TRBV6-3,14,TGTGCCAGCAGCCGACCCGGGACAGGGACTGAAGCTTTCTTT,CASSRPGTGTEAFF
TRBD1,TRBJ2-3,many,TRBV7-9,14,TGTGCCAGCAGCCGGGCACAGGGGTCAGATACGCAGTATTTT,CASSRAQGSDTQYF
TRBD2,TRBJ2-5,NA,TRBV3-1,17,TGTGCCAGCAGCCAGACCCTTCTAGCGGGATCAGGAGAGACCCAGTACTTC,CASSQTLLAGSGETQYF
NA,TRBJ2-2,many,TRBV29-1,16,TGCAGCGTTGAAGAAAGAGGAGCGGATAACACCGGGGAGCTGTTTTTT,CSVEERGADNTGELFF
TRBD1,TRBJ1-5,NA,TRBV27,14,TGTGCCAGCAGTACCCGACAGGGGGTCCAGCCCCAGCATTTT,CASSTRQGVQPQHF
NA,TRBJ2-2,many,TRBV13,14,TGTGCCACCCTTGTTGGGGCGGGCACCGGGGAGCTGTTTTTT,CATLVGAGTGELFF
NA,TRBJ2-1,many,TRBV12-3/TRBV12-4,13,TGTGCCAGCAGTCCGATGGGGCCCAATGAGCAGTTCTTC,CASSPMGPNEQFF
TRBD1,TRBJ2-5,NA,TRBV9,15,TGTGCCAGCACCTCGACAGGGGGCTACCAAGAGACCCAGTACTTC,CASTSTGGYQETQYF
NA,TRBJ1-2,NA,TRBV7-8,14,TGTGCCAGCAGCTCCCTAGGGACGCCGTATGGCTACACCTTC,CASSSLGTPYGYTF
NA,TRBJ2-7,few,TRBV6-5,14,TGTGCCAGCAGTTACTCGATCCCCCCCAACGAGCAGTACTTC,CASSYSIPPNEQYF
NA,TRBJ1-6,many,TRBV10-3,15,TGTGCCATCAGGAGGGGACGGCTTGAGGATTCACCCCTCCACTTT,CAIRRGRLEDSPLHF
NA,TRBJ1-1,few,TRBV5-6,14,TGTGCCAGCAGCTTGAAGCTGCCCAACACTGAAGCTTTCTTT,CASSLKLPNTEAFF
NA,TRBJ2-3,NA,TRBV9,15,TGTGCCAGCAGCTTCAGACCCCAGAGCACAGATACGCAGTATTTT,CASSFRPQSTDTQYF
NA,TRBJ2-3,NA,TRBV6-5,15,TGTGCCAGCAGTTCCCCGCGGGGAACCACAGATACGCAGTATTTT,CASSSPRGTTDTQYF
TRBD1,TRBJ2-3,few,TRBV28,16,TGTGCCAGCAGTGCGCCTGGGGGACAGGGCTTAGATACGCAGTATTTT,CASSAPGGQGLDTQYF
NA,TRBJ2-1,many,TRBV20-1,14,TGCAGTGCCGTAGGCGGGACGTGGGGGAATGAGCAGTTCTTC,CSAVGGTWGNEQFF
NA,TRBJ1-4,many,TRBV27,15,TGTGCCAGCAGTCACGGCGGCGCAACTAATGAAAAACTGTTTTTT,CASSHGGATNEKLFF